The present T cell receptor (beta chain) was sequenced within a study of CD8+CD57+ T cells in acquired aplastic anemia. Profiles of TCR beta VDJ and CDR3 were generated from a genomic DNA template. TCRdb called the reads again in MiXCR, with one record for every CDR3 protein. In the table there are hundreds of thousands of distinct CDR3 sequences, around 30% of which are singletons. This CDR3 contains 11 residues. CDR1 and CDR2 from the germline V gene are DFQATT and SNEGSKA (reference sequence). Between the trimmed V and J ends, which lost 5 bases and 14 bases, there was a span of 16 bases. Whoever was chosen for sequencing had shown CD8+CD57+ cell expansion by flow cytometry. This clonotype was counted a few times.

This chain links TRBV20-1 with TRBJ2-1, with TRBD1 as a possible D gene (6 bases). The sequence came from a human donor with aplastic anemia. Sequenced sample: sorted CD4+, CD8+, or CD8+CD57+ T cells (not recorded which) from PBMCs. The CDR3 sequence is CSAEPGTKEFF. The CDR3 DNA reads as TGCAGTGCTGAACCCGGGACAAAGGAGTTCTTC.